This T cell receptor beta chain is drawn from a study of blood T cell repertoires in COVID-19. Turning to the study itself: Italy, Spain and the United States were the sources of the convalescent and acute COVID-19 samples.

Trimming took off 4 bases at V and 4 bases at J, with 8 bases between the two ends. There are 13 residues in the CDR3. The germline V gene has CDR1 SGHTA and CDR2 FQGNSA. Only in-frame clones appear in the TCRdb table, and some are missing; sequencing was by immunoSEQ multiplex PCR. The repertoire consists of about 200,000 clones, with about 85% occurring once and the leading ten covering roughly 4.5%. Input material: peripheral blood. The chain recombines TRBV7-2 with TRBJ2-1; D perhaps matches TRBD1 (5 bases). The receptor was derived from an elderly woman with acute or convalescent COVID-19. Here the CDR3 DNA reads TGTGCCAGCAGCTACGACAGATACAATGAGCAGTTCTTC. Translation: CASSYDRYNEQFF.